Sequencing of this T cell receptor beta chain was carried out in a study of T cells in women clearing cervical HPV infection. The CDR3 loop spans 13 amino acids. Trimming removed 2 bases from V and 3 bases from J, with 10 bases in between. Germline V CDR1 and CDR2: GTSNPN, SVGIG (reference sequence). Profiled with immunoSEQ multiplex PCR; TCRdb holds only in-frame clones, not every one. This sample's table has 35,000 to 45,000 clones. Points on this clone: The read ends 3 residues shy of where the CDR3 ends; the end is completed using the germline J gene.

The genes are TRBV30 and TRBJ1-2, with D perhaps TRBD1 (6 bases). Sequences were obtained from blood buffy coat. This clonotype was sampled from a woman aged 18-70 years with a cervical HPV16 infection that either progressed to CIN3+ or cleared (not recorded which). Partial CDR3 DNA: TGTGCCTGGAGTTGGACAGCTGACTATGGC. Its protein product is CAWSWTADYG. The entire CDR3 protein reads CAWSWTADYGYTF.